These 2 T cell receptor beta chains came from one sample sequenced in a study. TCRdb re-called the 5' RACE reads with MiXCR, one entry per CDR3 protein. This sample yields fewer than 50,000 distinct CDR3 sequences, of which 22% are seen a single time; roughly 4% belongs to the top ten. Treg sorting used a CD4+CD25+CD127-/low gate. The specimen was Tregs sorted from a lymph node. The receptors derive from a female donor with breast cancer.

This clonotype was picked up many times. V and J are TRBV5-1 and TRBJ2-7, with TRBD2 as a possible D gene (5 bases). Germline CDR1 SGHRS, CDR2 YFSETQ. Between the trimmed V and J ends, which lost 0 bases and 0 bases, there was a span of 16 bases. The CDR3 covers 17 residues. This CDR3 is CASSLEFDREGSYEQYF. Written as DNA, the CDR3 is TGCGCCAGCAGCTTGGAGTTCGATAGAGAGGGCTCCTACGAGCAGTACTTC.

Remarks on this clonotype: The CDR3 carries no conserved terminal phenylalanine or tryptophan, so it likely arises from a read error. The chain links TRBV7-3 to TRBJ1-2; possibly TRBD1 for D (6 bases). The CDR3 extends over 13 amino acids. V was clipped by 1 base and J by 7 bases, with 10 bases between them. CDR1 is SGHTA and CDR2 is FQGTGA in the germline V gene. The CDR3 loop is CASSLNRDGGYTL. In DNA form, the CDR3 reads TGTGCCAGCAGCTTAAACAGGGATGGTGGCTACACCCTC.